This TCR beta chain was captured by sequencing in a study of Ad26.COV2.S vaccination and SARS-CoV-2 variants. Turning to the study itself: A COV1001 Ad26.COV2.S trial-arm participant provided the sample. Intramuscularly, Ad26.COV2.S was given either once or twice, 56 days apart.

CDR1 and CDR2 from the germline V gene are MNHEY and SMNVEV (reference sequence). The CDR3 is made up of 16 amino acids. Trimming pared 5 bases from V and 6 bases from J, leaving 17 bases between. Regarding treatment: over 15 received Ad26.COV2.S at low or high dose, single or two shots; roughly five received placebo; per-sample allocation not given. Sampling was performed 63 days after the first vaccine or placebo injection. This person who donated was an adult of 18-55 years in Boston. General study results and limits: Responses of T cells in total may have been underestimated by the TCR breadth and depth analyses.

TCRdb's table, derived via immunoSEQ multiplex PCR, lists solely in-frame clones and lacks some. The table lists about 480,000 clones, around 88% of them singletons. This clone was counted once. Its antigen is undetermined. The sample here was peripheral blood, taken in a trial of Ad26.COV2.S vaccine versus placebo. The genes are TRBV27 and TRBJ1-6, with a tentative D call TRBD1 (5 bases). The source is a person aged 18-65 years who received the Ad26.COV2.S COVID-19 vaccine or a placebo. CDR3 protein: CASSPRTLLPNSPLHF. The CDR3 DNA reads TGTGCCAGCAGTCCACGGACACTACTCCCTAATTCACCCCTCCACTTT.